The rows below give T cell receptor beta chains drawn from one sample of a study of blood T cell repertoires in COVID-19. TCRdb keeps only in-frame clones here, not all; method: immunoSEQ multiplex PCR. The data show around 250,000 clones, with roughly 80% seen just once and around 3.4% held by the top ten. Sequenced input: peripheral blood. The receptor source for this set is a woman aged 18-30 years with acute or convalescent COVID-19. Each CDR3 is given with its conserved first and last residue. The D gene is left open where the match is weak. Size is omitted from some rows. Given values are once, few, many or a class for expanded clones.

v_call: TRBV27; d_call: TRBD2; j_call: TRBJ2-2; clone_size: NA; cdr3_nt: TGTGCCAGCCGACTAGCGGGAGGGAACACCGGGGAGCTGTTTTTT; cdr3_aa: CASRLAGGNTGELFF
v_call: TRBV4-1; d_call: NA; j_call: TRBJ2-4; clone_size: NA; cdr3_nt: TGCGCCAGCAGCCAAGATACCAGCGGCCTAAACATTCAGTACTTC; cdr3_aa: CASSQDTSGLNIQYF
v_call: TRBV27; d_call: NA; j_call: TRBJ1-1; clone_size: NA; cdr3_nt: TGTGCCAGCAGCACACAGGCCGCCCTGGCTGAAGCTTTCTTT; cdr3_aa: CASSTQAALAEAFF
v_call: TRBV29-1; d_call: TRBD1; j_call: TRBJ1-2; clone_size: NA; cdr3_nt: TGCAGCGTCCCCGGGACAGGGGGTGACGGCTACACCTTC; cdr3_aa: CSVPGTGGDGYTF
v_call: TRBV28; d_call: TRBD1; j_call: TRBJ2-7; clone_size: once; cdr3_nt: TGTGCCAGCAGTCCCGGCGGACAGGGTTTATTCTACGAGCAGTACTTC; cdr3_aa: CASSPGGQGLFYEQYF
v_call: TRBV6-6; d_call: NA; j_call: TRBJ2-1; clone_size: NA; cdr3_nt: TGTGCCAGCAGTTACGGGGACGGGACTAATGAGCAGTTCTTC; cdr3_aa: CASSYGDGTNEQFF
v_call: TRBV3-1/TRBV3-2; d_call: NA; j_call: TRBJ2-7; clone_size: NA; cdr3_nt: TGTGCCAGCAGCCAAGTTCAGGGCAGGCTTTACGAGCAGTACTTC; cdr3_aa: CASSQVQGRLYEQYF
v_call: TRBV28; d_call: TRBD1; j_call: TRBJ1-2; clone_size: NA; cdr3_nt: TGTGCCAGCAGCACCTGGGACAGAAAATATGGCTACACCTTC; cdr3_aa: CASSTWDRKYGYTF
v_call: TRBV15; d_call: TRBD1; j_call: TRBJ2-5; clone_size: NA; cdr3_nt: TGTGCCACCAGCAGAGATTGGTCGGGACAGGGGGGAGAGACCCAGTACTTC; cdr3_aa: CATSRDWSGQGGETQYF
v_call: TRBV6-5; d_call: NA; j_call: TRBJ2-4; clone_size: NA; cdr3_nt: TGTGCCAGCAGGGACCAGGGCACCCAAAACATTCAGTACTTC; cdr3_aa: CASRDQGTQNIQYF
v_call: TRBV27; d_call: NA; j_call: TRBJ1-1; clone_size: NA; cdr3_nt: TGTGCCAGCAGTTTGTCAGGGGCGAACACTGAAGCTTTCTTT; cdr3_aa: CASSLSGANTEAFF
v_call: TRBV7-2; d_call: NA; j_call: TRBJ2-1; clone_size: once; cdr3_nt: TGTGCCAGCAGGCAAGGGGGGGACTACAATGAGCAGTTCTTC; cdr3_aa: CASRQGGDYNEQFF